These 13 T cell receptor beta chains originate from one sample sequenced in a study of cytomegalovirus exposure and HLA in healthy donors. Using immunoSEQ multiplex PCR, the repertoire was profiled, and TCRdb retains in-frame clones only, with some absent. The table records 45,000 to 70,000 clones, about 92% of them present only once. Specimen: PBMCs. These receptors were taken from a man younger than 30 in good health and CMV-seronegative.

V is TRBV15 and J is TRBJ2-5; 12 nucleotides agree with TRBD1. Germline V gene sequence: CDR1 LNHNV, CDR2 YYDKDF (reference sequence). V trimming: 3 bases; J trimming: 5 bases; junction bases outside the gene matches: 7. CDR3 length: 16 residues. CDR3 residues: CATSRPGTGGAETQYF. CDR3 DNA sequence: TGTGCCACCAGCAGGCCCGGGACAGGGGGCGCGGAGACCCAGTACTTC.

The chain uses TRBV7-2 and TRBJ1-1; D is undetermined. Germline loops: CDR1 SGHTA, CDR2 FQGNSA. Trimming stripped 5 bases from V and 9 bases from J, with 19 bases between. The CDR3 covers 14 residues. For the CDR3, the DNA is TGTGCCAGCAGCGTAGACCCAGGCATGCCAAAAGCTTTCTTT. It yields the protein CASSVDPGMPKAFF. Full variable domain (missing parts from reference TRBV7-2 and TRBJ1-1): GAGVSQSPSNKVTEKGKDVELRCDPISGHTALYWYRQSLGQGLEFLIYFQGNSAPDKSGLPSDRFSAERTGGSVSTLTIQRTQQEDSAVYLCASSVDPGMPKAFFGQGTRLTVV.

This chain uses TRBV9 with TRBJ1-2; a possible D gene is TRBD1 (5 bases). This CDR3 spans 13 amino acids. The germline gives CDR1 SGDLS, CDR2 YYNGEE. V lost 2 bases to trimming and J lost 7 bases, with 12 bases between them. The CDR3 DNA sequence: TGTGCCAGCAGCGTCGGGGGGGGTGGTGGCTACACCTTC. This translates into CASSVGGGGGYTF.

The chain couples TRBV30 to TRBJ2-1, with a tentative D call TRBD2 (6 bases). With 0 bases removed from V and 3 bases from J, the gap between germline ends came to 12 bases. Germline CDR1 reads GTSNPN; CDR2 reads SVGIG (reference sequence). This CDR3 has 15 residues. CDR3: CAWSVMGEDYNEQFF. The CDR3 DNA sequence: TGTGCCTGGAGTGTAATGGGGGAGGACTACAATGAGCAGTTCTTC. The whole variable domain, filled in from reference TRBV30 and TRBJ2-1, reads SQTIHQWPATLVQPVGSPLSLECTVEGTSNPNLYWYRQAAGRGLQLLFYSVGIGQISSEVPQNLSASRPQDRQFILSSKKLLLSDSGFYLCAWSVMGEDYNEQFFGPGTRLTVL.

V usage is TRBV4-3 and J usage is TRBJ2-7; weak D call: TRBD2 (5 bases). V was clipped by 0 bases and J by 3 bases, with 12 bases between them. CDR3 length: 15 residues. Germline CDR1 and CDR2: LGHNA and YSLEER. CDR3 sequence (DNA): TGCGCCAGCAGCCAAGAGGCCGGGGTTGGCTACGAGCAGTACTTC. Translated: CASSQEAGVGYEQYF.

The chain is built from TRBV28 and TRBJ2-4; the D gene is possibly TRBD2 (6 bases). The length of the CDR3 is 14 residues. V gave up 5 bases and J gave up 7 bases, with 15 bases separating them. Germline V gives CDR1 MDHEN, CDR2 SYDVKM. Here the CDR3 reads CASSPWGGSNIQYF. The CDR3 DNA reads as TGTGCCAGCAGTCCCTGGGGAGGTTCTAACATTCAGTACTTC.

The rearrangement uses TRBV2 and TRBJ1-1, with TRBD1 as a possible D gene (5 bases). CDR3 size: 14 residues. V gave up 11 bases and J gave up 0 bases, with 16 bases separating them. The germline V gene encodes CDR1 SNHLY and CDR2 FYNNEI. As DNA, the CDR3 is TGTGCCGGAGGGCTGGGGCAGTTGAACACTGAAGCTTTCTTT. Its translation: CAGGLGQLNTEAFF.

This chain links TRBV14 with TRBJ2-7, with 9 bases fitting TRBD2. This CDR3 region has 15 residues. The V segment lost 4 bases and the J segment 5 bases; nucleotides outside the gene matches: 9. Germline CDR1 is SGHDN and CDR2 is FVKESK. CDR3 sequence reads: CASSRLAGTSHEQYF. The DNA of the CDR3 is TGTGCCAGCAGCCGCCTTGCCGGGACTAGCCACGAGCAGTACTTC.

V usage is TRBV6-5 and J usage is TRBJ1-5; D may be TRBD1 (6 bases). CDR1 is MNHEY, CDR2 SVGAGI, per germline. CDR3 length: 15 residues. V was cut by 5 bases and J by 0 bases, with 11 bases left in between. The CDR3 DNA reads as TGTGCCAGCAGTCAGGACAGTTATAGCAATCAGCCCCAGCATTTT. Translating gives CASSQDSYSNQPQHF.

The V and J genes are TRBV11-1 and TRBJ2-7; the D gene is possibly TRBD2 (5 bases). Germline lookup yields CDR1 SGHAT and CDR2 FQDESV (reference sequence). CDR3 length equals 12 residues. V lost 5 bases, J lost 3 bases, and 8 bases lay in between. The chain's CDR3 is CASSPRGYEQYF. The CDR3 nucleotides are TGTGCCAGCAGCCCTCGGGGCTACGAGCAGTACTTC. Complete variable domain (other parts from reference TRBV11-1 and TRBJ2-7): EAEVAQSPRYKITEKSQAVAFWCDPISGHATLYWYRQILGQGPELLVQFQDESVVDDSQLPKDRFSAERLKGVDSTLKIQPAELGDSAMYLCASSPRGYEQYFGPGTRLTVT.

This chain connects TRBV19 to TRBJ2-1; 7 bases match TRBD2. V was pared by 4 bases and J by 6 bases, with 6 bases of the junction left unmatched. The CDR3 extends over 14 amino acids. From germline, CDR1 is LNHDA and CDR2 SQIVND (reference sequence). The CDR3 coding sequence is TGTGCCAGTAGTAGGGGGGGATTCGGCAATGAGCAGTTCTTC. It specifies CASSRGGFGNEQFF.

A note on this clone: In the same sample, other DNA sequences code for this CDR3. The chain carries TRBV9 and TRBJ1-5; D unresolved. CDR3 length: 13 amino acids. Germline V lookup: CDR1 SGDLS, CDR2 YYNGEE. V was shortened by 0 bases and J by 2 bases, with 3 bases between the two germline ends. The DNA for the CDR3 is TGTGCCAGCAGCGTAGCTGGCAATCAGCCCCAGCATTTT. Translating it yields CASSVAGNQPQHF.

The V gene is TRBV4-1, the J gene TRBJ2-1, with TRBD2 matching over 8 bases. The CDR3 spans 16 residues. Germline V lookup: CDR1 MGHRA, CDR2 YSYEKL. The V and J ends lost 0 bases and 4 bases, in that order; junction bases with no gene match: 5. In nucleotides, the CDR3 is TGCGCCAGCAGCCAAGATACTAGCGGATTGTACAATGAGCAGTTCTTC. Translating it yields CASSQDTSGLYNEQFF.